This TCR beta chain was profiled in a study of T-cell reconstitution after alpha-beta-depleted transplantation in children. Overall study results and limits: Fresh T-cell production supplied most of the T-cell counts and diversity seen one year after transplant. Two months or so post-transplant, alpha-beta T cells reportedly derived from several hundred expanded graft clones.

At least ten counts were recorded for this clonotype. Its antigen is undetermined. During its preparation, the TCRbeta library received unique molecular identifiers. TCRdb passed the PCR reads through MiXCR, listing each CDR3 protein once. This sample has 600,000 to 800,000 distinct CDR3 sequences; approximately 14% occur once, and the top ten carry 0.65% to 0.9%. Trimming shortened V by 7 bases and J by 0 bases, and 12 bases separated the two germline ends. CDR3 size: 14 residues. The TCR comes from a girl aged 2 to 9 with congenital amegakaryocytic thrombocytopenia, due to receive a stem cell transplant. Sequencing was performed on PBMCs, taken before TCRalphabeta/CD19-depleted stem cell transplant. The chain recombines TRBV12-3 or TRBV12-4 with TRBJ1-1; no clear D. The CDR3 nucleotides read TGTGCCAGCACCCTCAGGTTCATGAACACTGAAGCTTTCTTT. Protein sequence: CASTLRFMNTEAFF.